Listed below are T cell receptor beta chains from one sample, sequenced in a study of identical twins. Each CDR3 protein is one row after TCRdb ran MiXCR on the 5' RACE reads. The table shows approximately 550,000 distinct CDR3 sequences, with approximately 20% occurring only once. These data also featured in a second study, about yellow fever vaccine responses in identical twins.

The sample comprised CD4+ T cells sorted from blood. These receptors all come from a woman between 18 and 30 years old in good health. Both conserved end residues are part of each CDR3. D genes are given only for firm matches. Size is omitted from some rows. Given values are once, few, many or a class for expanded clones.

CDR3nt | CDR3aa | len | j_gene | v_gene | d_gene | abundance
TGTGCCAGCAGTTTACCTAGCTCCTACGAGCAGTACTTC | CASSLPSSYEQYF | 13 | TRBJ2-7 | TRBV12-3/TRBV12-4 | NA | NA
TGTGCCAGCAGCTTAGAAAGGGGACTAGCGGGAGAGAGTGGGACAGATACGCAGTATTTT | CASSLERGLAGESGTDTQYF | 20 | TRBJ2-3 | TRBV11-2 | TRBD2 | few
TGTGCCATCAGTGAGTCTGGCACGACCGCCTACGAGCAGTACTTC | CAISESGTTAYEQYF | 15 | TRBJ2-7 | TRBV10-3 | NA | NA
TGTGCCAGCAGCCTGGAAATGGTTAGCACAGATACGCAGTATTTT | CASSLEMVSTDTQYF | 15 | TRBJ2-3 | TRBV5-6 | NA | NA
TGTGCCAGCAGCACAGGGTCCCTAGGTAGCACAGATACGCAGTATTTT | CASSTGSLGSTDTQYF | 16 | TRBJ2-3 | TRBV7-9 | NA | many
TGTGCCAGCAGCCTGGGACAGGAAAGCTCCTACGAGCAGTACTTC | CASSLGQESSYEQYF | 15 | TRBJ2-7 | TRBV12-3/TRBV12-4 | TRBD1 | NA
TGTGCCAGCAGTTATCCCGGGACAGGGCGAGAGACCCAGTACTTC | CASSYPGTGRETQYF | 15 | TRBJ2-5 | TRBV6-5 | TRBD1 | NA
TGTGCCAGCAGTTTATCGTCGATTCAGGGAATTCAAGAGACCCAGTACTTC | CASSLSSIQGIQETQYF | 17 | TRBJ2-5 | TRBV27 | NA | NA
TGTGCCAGCAGTGAGTTGGCAGGGGAGGCAGATACGCAGTATTTT | CASSELAGEADTQYF | 15 | TRBJ2-3 | TRBV2 | NA | NA
TGTGCCACCAGTGATCCCCCGGGGACAGGGGTCCTCGATACGCAGTATTTT | CATSDPPGTGVLDTQYF | 17 | TRBJ2-3 | TRBV24-1 | TRBD1 | NA
TGTGCCAGCAGTTCGATACCCGGGACAGCTAATGAAAAACTGTTTTTT | CASSSIPGTANEKLFF | 16 | TRBJ1-4 | TRBV6-5 | TRBD1 | NA
TGTGCCACCAGTGACCCTATCGGCGGACAGGGAACCTACAATGAGCAGTTCTTC | CATSDPIGGQGTYNEQFF | 18 | TRBJ2-1 | TRBV24-1 | TRBD1 | NA
TGTGCCAGCAGTTGGACGGGAGCCAAAAACATTCAGTACTTC | CASSWTGAKNIQYF | 14 | TRBJ2-4 | TRBV12-3/TRBV12-4 | NA | many
TGTGCCAGCAGTGAATTGTCAGGGAACACTGAAGCTTTCTTT | CASSELSGNTEAFF | 14 | TRBJ1-1 | TRBV6-1 | NA | few
TGCAGCGCTTCCGGACTAGCGGGGTTGGTAGATACGCAGTATTTT | CSASGLAGLVDTQYF | 15 | TRBJ2-3 | TRBV29-1 | TRBD2 | few
TGTGCCAGCAGTTTGAGGGGTCCAACCTACGAGCAGTACTTC | CASSLRGPTYEQYF | 14 | TRBJ2-7 | TRBV25-1 | NA | NA
TGTGCCAGGCAAGCACAGGGGGTCGATCAGAGGGCCCAGTACTTC | CARQAQGVDQRAQYF | 15 | TRBJ2-5 | TRBV19 | TRBD1 | few
TGTGCCAGCAGTTTAGGGGGCCGGGATGAAGCTTTCTTT | CASSLGGRDEAFF | 13 | TRBJ1-1 | TRBV12-3/TRBV12-4 | NA | few
TGTGCCAGCAGTGGGCAACGAGGGTCAGCCAAAAACATTCAGTACTTC | CASSGQRGSAKNIQYF | 16 | TRBJ2-4 | TRBV2 | NA | NA
TGTGCCAGCAGCTTAGTCACAGGGGATGGCTACACCTTC | CASSLVTGDGYTF | 13 | TRBJ1-2 | TRBV5-6 | TRBD1 | NA
TGTGCCAGCAGTTACCCCATTACTCTAGGCGGGGAGCAGTTCTTC | CASSYPITLGGEQFF | 15 | TRBJ2-1 | TRBV6-5 | NA | few
TGTGCCACCAGTGGATCCGCCCCGGGGGACACTGAAGCTTTCTTT | CATSGSAPGDTEAFF | 15 | TRBJ1-1 | TRBV24-1 | NA | NA
TGTGCCATCAGTGAGTCCGGCTTTGGGGAGCCCCAGCATTTT | CAISESGFGEPQHF | 14 | TRBJ1-5 | TRBV10-3 | NA | few
TGTGCCAGCAGCCCGAACCTCGATAGACTAATATTT | CASSPNLDRLIF | 12 | TRBJ1-4 | TRBV7-8 | NA | NA
TGCGCCAGCAGCCAAGACAGGAGCTCCTATAATTCACCCCTCCACTTT | CASSQDRSSYNSPLHF | 16 | TRBJ1-6 | TRBV4-1 | NA | NA
TGCGCCAGCAGCCGTCCCGGGACAGGGGGGACTGAAGCTTTCTTT | CASSRPGTGGTEAFF | 15 | TRBJ1-1 | TRBV4-1 | TRBD1 | many
TGTGCCAGCAGGCCGGGACTAGCGGGAGTGAATGAGCAGTTCTTC | CASRPGLAGVNEQFF | 15 | TRBJ2-1 | TRBV27 | TRBD2 | few